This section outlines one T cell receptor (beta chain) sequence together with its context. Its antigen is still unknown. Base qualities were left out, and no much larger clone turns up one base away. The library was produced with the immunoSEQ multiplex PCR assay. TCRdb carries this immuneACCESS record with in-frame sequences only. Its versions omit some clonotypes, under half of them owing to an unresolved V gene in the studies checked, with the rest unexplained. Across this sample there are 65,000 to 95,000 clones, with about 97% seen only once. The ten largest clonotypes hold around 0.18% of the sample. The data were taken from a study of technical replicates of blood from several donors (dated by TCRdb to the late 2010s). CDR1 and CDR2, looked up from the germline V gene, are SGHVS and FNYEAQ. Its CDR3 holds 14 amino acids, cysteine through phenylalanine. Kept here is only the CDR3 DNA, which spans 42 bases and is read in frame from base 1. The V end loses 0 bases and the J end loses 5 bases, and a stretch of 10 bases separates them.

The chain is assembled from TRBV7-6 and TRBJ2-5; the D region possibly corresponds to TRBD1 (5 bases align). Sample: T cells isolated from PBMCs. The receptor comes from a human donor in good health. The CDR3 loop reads CASSLAAGSETQYF. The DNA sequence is TGTGCCAGCAGCTTAGCCGCAGGGTCCGAGACCCAGTACTTC.